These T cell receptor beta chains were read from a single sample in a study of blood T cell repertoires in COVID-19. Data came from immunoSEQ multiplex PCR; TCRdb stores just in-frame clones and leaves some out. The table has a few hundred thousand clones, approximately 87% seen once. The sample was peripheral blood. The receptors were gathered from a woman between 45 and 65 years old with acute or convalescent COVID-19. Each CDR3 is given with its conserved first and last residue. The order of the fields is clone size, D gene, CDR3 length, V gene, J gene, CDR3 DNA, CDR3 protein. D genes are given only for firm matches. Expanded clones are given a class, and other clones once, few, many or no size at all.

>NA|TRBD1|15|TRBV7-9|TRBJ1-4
TGTGCCAGCAGCGCTCGACAGGGCACTAATGAAAAACTGTTTTTT
CASSARQGTNEKLFF
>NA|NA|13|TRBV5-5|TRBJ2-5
TGTGCCAGCAGCTTTTGGTTCGGGGAGACCCAGTACTTC
CASSFWFGETQYF
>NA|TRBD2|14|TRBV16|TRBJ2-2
TGTGCCAGCAGCCAATTCGGGGGGACCGGGGAGCTGTTTTTT
CASSQFGGTGELFF
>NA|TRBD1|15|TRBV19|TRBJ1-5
TGTGCCAGTAGCGGGCTACAGGGGAGCAATCAGCCCCAGCATTTT
CASSGLQGSNQPQHF
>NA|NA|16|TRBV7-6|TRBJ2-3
TGTGCCAGCAGCCGCAGTGCTCTAGCAGGTACAGATACGCAGTATTTT
CASSRSALAGTDTQYF
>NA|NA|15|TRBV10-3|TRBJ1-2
TGTGCCATCAGTGACACAGGGAGGGGGGGCTATGGCTACACCTTC
CAISDTGRGGYGYTF
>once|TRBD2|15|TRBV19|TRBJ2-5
TGTGCCAGTAGTGGACTAGCGGGCGGGCAGGAGACCCAGTACTTC
CASSGLAGGQETQYF
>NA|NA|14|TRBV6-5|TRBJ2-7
TGTGCCAGCATACAACAGGGCGACCTTCACGAGCAGTACTTC
CASIQQGDLHEQYF
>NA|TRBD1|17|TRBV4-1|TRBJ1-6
TGCGCCAGCAGCCAAGTGGGGGGACAGGGGATGTGGTCACCCCTCCACTTT
CASSQVGGQGMWSPLHF
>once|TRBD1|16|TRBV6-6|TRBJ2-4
TGTGCCAGCAACTCACAGGGACAGGGGGTTCAAAACATTCAGTACTTC
CASNSQGQGVQNIQYF
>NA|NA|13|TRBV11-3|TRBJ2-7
TGTGCCAGCAGCTACGGGGTTCTATACGAGCAGTACTTC
CASSYGVLYEQYF
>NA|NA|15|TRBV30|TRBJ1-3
TGTGCCTGGAGCCCAGACATATACTCTGGAAACACCATATATTTT
CAWSPDIYSGNTIYF
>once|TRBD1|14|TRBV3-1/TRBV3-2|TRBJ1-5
TGTGCCAGCAGCCCGGACAGGAGCAATCAGCCCCAGCATTTT
CASSPDRSNQPQHF
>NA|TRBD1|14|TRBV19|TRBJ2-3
TGTGCCAGTAGTACGAACAGGGGGCGAGATACGCAGTATTTT
CASSTNRGRDTQYF
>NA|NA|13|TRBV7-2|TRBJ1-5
TGTGCCAGCAGCTTAGACAGAAATCAGCCCCAGCATTTT
CASSLDRNQPQHF
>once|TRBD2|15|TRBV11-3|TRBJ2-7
TGTGCCAGCAGCCCTGCTGGGGCGGGAGCCTACGAGCAGTACTTC
CASSPAGAGAYEQYF
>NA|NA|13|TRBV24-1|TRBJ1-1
TGTGCCACCACGTCAGGGTTGTCTACTGAAGCTTTCTTT
CATTSGLSTEAFF
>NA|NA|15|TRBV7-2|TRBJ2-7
TGTGCCAGCAGTTCCATGGGTCAGAGGACCTACGAGCAGTACTTC
CASSSMGQRTYEQYF
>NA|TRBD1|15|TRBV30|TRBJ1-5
TGTGCCTGGAGCCTGGGACAGGGTGACAATCAGCCCCAGCATTTT
CAWSLGQGDNQPQHF
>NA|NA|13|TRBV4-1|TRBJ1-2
TGCGCCAGCAGCCAAGGACTTAACTATGGCTACACCTTC
CASSQGLNYGYTF
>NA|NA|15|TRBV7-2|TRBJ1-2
TGTGCCAGCAGCTTAGCAAACGGGGGTTTGAATGGCTACACCTTC
CASSLANGGLNGYTF
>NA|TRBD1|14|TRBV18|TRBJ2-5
TGTGCCAGCTCACCAGTGACAGGGGAAGAGACCCAGTACTTC
CASSPVTGEETQYF
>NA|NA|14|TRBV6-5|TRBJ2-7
TGTGCCAGCAGTTTTGGGACAAGGACCTACGAGCAGTACTTC
CASSFGTRTYEQYF
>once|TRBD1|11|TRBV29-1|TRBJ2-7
TGCAGCGCGGGACAGACCTACGAGCAGTACTTC
CSAGQTYEQYF
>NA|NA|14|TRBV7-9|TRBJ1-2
TGTGCCAGCAGCCGAGACAGTTTTAACTATGGCTACACCTTC
CASSRDSFNYGYTF
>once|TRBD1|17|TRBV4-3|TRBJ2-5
TGCGCCAGCAGGCTTCCGGGACAGCGGATGTGTCAAGAGACCCAGTACTTC
CASRLPGQRMCQETQYF
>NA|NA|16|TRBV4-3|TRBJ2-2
TGCGCCAGCAGCCAGCAGCGTGAAAAGGACACCGGGGAGCTGTTTTTT
CASSQQREKDTGELFF
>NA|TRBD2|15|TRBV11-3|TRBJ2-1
TGTGCCAGCAGCGCCTCTAGCGGGAGTTACAATGAGCAGTTCTTC
CASSASSGSYNEQFF
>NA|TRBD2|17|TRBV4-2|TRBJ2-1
TGTGCCAGCAGCCCCTCAGGGCGGGGGGCGTTTAGCAATGAGCAGTTCTTC
CASSPSGRGAFSNEQFF
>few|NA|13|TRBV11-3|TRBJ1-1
TGTGCCAGCAGCTTCACACTGAACACTGAAGCTTTCTTT
CASSFTLNTEAFF
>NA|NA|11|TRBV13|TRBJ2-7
TGTGCCAGCAGGTCGCGGGACGAGCAGTACTTC
CASRSRDEQYF
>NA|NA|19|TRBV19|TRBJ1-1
TGTGCCAGTAGTATCTGGGCCAGGGGAGCCCGGCCCGAGAACACTGAAGCTTTCTTT
CASSIWARGARPENTEAFF
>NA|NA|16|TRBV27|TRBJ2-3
TGTGCCAGCAGTCCTACTGAACGGAGGGGCACAGATACGCAGTATTTT
CASSPTERRGTDTQYF
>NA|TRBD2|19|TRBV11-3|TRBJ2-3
TGTGCCAGCAGCACGCCGGGACTAGCGGGATCAGACGGCACAGATACGCAGTATTTT
CASSTPGLAGSDGTDTQYF
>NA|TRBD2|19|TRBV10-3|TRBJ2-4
TGTGCCATCAGTGACGGACTAGCGGGGGGGATCGGGGCCAAAAACATTCAGTACTTC
CAISDGLAGGIGAKNIQYF
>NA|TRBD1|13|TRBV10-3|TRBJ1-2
TGTGCCGAATCGACAGGGGGTGACTATGGCTACACCTTC
CAESTGGDYGYTF
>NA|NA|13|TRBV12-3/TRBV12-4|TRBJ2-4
TGTGCCAGCAGTTTAAGTCAGAAAAACATTCAGTACTTC
CASSLSQKNIQYF
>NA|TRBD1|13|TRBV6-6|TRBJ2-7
TGTGCCAGCAGACAGGGGGTAACCTACGAGCAGTACTTC
CASRQGVTYEQYF
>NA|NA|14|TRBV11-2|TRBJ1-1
TGTGCCAGCAGCTTTGACAGGACGAACACTGAAGCTTTCTTT
CASSFDRTNTEAFF
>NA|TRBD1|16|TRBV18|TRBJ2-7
TGTGCCAGCTCACCGGATTCCGGGACAGTACACTACGAGCAGTACTTC
CASSPDSGTVHYEQYF
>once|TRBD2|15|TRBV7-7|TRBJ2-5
TGTGCCAGCAGCTCTTCTAGCGGGGTTCAAGAGACCCAGTACTTC
CASSSSSGVQETQYF
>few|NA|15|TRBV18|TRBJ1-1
TGTGCCAGCTCTCCGTTTGGGGGACTAGGGACTGAAGCTTTCTTT
CASSPFGGLGTEAFF
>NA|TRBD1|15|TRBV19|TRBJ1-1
TGTGCCAGTAGTCCCGGAACAGGGGTGAACACTGAAGCTTTCTTT
CASSPGTGVNTEAFF
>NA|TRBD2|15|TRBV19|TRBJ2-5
TGTGCCAGTAGTATAAGTAGCGGGGGCCAAGAGACCCAGTACTTC
CASSISSGGQETQYF
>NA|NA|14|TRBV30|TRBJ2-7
TGTGCCTGGACTAGGGGAATGAGTGCCTACGAGCAGTACTTC
CAWTRGMSAYEQYF
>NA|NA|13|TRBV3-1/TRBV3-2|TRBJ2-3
TGTGCCAGCAGCCCGACAGGCACAGATACGCAGTATTTT
CASSPTGTDTQYF
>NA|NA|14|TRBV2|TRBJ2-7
TGTGCCAGTTCGGGGTTGAGAGGCTACTACGAGCAGTACTTC
CASSGLRGYYEQYF
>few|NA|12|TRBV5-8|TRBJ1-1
TGTGCCAGCAGCTCCAGGAACACTGAAGCTTTCTTT
CASSSRNTEAFF